This is a list of T cell receptor beta chains from one sample in a study of T-cell memory formation after mild COVID-19. Using its own MiXCR run on the 5' RACE reads, TCRdb lists one record per CDR3 protein. This table has under 400,000 distinct CDR3 sequences, 25% to 30% appearing once. Sample: PBMCs or a T cell subset sorted from them (not recorded which). The receptors stem from an adult woman who had mild COVID-19 (a few samples of this study predate the infection). Cell type and time point are not known. The conserved cysteine and the conserved F or W are not part of the CDR3 here.

v_gene	j_gene	CDR3aa
TRBV12-3/TRBV12-4	TRBJ1-5	ASSPDTWQSNQPQH
TRBV5-4	TRBJ2-5	ASSLGSSGRQETQY
TRBV12-3/TRBV12-4	TRBJ2-7	ASSFFRQGYYEQY
TRBV6-5	TRBJ2-1	ASSTDRGPYNEQF
TRBV20-1	TRBJ1-4	SARASPGDEKLF
TRBV7-2	TRBJ2-2	ASRIRRGLNTGELF
TRBV27	TRBJ2-7	ASRPGQGSYYEQY
TRBV10-3	TRBJ2-3	AIGVSGSPDTQY
TRBV5-1	TRBJ2-3	ASTQRERTDTQY
TRBV20-1	TRBJ1-2	SAMLLYGYT
TRBV14	TRBJ2-6	ASSPHLTGFLT
TRBV7-2	TRBJ2-7	ASSQQPSGGKYEQY
TRBV7-3	TRBJ1-1	ASSLSPGNTEAF
TRBV7-7	TRBJ1-1	ASSVDRGTEAF
TRBV28	TRBJ2-1	ASSSTAELYNEQF
TRBV20-1	TRBJ1-1	SARDPGTEAF
TRBV24-1	TRBJ2-2	ATSVRGANTGELF
TRBV4-2	TRBJ1-5	ASSPPGDQPQH
TRBV5-1	TRBJ2-7	ASSLVGGSAYEQY
TRBV7-9	TRBJ2-7	ASSPLPGQGVGYEQY
TRBV5-1	TRBJ2-2	ASRHPAGPNTGELF
TRBV29-1	TRBJ2-7	SVRRDSYEQY
TRBV7-8	TRBJ1-1	ASSLDSRGGNTEAF
TRBV20-1	TRBJ2-1	SARWIWNSYNEQF
TRBV18	TRBJ2-5	ASSPRQEETQY
TRBV20-1	TRBJ1-5	SARGDPDQPQH
TRBV24-1	TRBJ2-1	ATSGRRGLNEQF
TRBV7-2	TRBJ2-7	ASSPQDGPPWEQY
TRBV7-2	TRBJ2-7	ASSSGLAVYEQY
TRBV18	TRBJ2-7	ASSWGFHEQY
TRBV15	TRBJ2-5	ATSSRGSQETQY
TRBV15	TRBJ2-3	ATSKGARADTQY
TRBV5-1	TRBJ2-4	ASSSTRGGINIQY
TRBV9	TRBJ2-4	ASSVAGTGGIQY
TRBV5-1	TRBJ2-3	ATSLGQGTDTQY
TRBV4-1	TRBJ2-5	ASSQGFSGGAETQY
TRBV9	TRBJ2-3	ASSALAGVGTDTQY
TRBV7-2	TRBJ2-3	ASSLVGGGTRTDTQY
TRBV29-1	TRBJ2-1	SVHDRESSYNEQF
TRBV5-5	TRBJ2-6	ASSRTTGAGANVLT
TRBV6-2/TRBV6-3	TRBJ1-5	ASAFSAWGNQPQH
TRBV7-2	TRBJ2-1	ASSLRYRTTPLGEQF
TRBV5-1	TRBJ1-3	ASSFAGSSGNTIY
TRBV5-1	TRBJ1-1	ASSWGPSNTEAF
TRBV9	TRBJ1-3	ASSVDVGGTGNTIY
TRBV30	TRBJ1-1	AWSRGGTEAF
TRBV24-1	TRBJ2-7	ATSDSMTPYEQY
TRBV12-3/TRBV12-4	TRBJ1-6	ASSYRVGSPLH
TRBV5-1	TRBJ2-1	ASSLVGQGANEQF
TRBV7-9	TRBJ2-7	ASSSSSTLYEQY
TRBV18	TRBJ1-1	ASSPPTGTGLIGVTEAF